This record covers a single T cell receptor beta chain. The antigen is undetermined. CDR1 is MNHGY, CDR2 SVAAGI, per germline. CDR3 length equals 15 residues. V dropped 4 bases and J dropped 2 bases, with 15 bases sitting between them. The data derive from a study of T-cell reconstitution after alpha-beta-depleted transplantation in children. General observations from the study: Approximately two months post-transplant, alpha-beta T cells reportedly originated from several hundred expanded graft clones. One year post-transplant, T-cell counts and diversity were largely derived from T cells produced anew. Diversity of TCRbeta at day 60 was high in some patients, arising from surviving recipient T cells and thymic progenitors.

As it was prepared, the TCRbeta library received unique molecular identifiers. A single record per CDR3 protein comes from TCRdb applying MiXCR to the PCR reads. Among hundreds of thousands of distinct CDR3 sequences, around 15% were seen once, and the ten largest hold around 28%. This chain links TRBV6-9 with TRBJ2-7; tentative D call: TRBD1 (6 bases). Here the sequenced sample was PBMCs, mostly from graft donor cells, taken 360 days after TCRalphabeta/CD19-depleted stem cell transplant. The clonotype originates from a boy less than two years old who had a stem cell transplant for Wiskott-Aldrich syndrome, so the T cells may come from the graft donor. The CDR3 loop is CASSFGTFYAYEQYF. The CDR3, as DNA: TGTGCCAGCAGTTTCGGGACATTCTACGCCTACGAGCAGTACTTC.